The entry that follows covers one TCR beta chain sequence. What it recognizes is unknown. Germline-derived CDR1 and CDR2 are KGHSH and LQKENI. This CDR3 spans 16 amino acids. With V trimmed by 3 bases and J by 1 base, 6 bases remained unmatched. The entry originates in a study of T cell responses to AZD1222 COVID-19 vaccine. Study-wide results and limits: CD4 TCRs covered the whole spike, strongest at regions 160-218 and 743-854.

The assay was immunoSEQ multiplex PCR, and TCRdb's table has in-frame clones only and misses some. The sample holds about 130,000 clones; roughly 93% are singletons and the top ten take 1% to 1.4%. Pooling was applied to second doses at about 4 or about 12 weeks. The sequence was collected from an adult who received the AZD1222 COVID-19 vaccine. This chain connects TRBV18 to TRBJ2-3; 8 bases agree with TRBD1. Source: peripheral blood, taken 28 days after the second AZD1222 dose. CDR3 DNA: TGTGCCAGCTCACCGACAGGGGTTGGCCGCACAGATACGCAGTATTTT. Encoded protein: CASSPTGVGRTDTQYF.